These 7 T cell receptor beta chains originate from one sample sequenced in a study of T cells in Graves' hyperthyroidism and ophthalmopathy (dated by TCRdb to the late 2010s). Libraries were constructed by multiplex PCR. Sequencing was performed on an Illumina HiSeq 2000. The TCR beta CDR3 regions were amplified from the RNA transcripts. The first round of RT-PCR for the TCR CDR3 was performed with the HTBI primer set and the Qiagen OneStep RT-PCR kit. TCRdb reworked the public reads: Q25 trimming with fastp, MiXCR clone assembly, productive beta chains retained. Each entry merges the rows of one CDR3 protein and shows their most common DNA and genes. This sample gives approximately 200,000 distinct CDR3 sequences in total; around 18% of them show up just once. The biggest ten clones account for 35% to 50% of the sample. Input material: blood. These receptors were collected from a man aged 40-49 years with Graves' hyperthyroidism.

This clonotype was seen at least ten times. This chain uses TRBV5-4 with TRBJ2-5; D is possibly TRBD2 (5 bases). The CDR3 contains 13 residues. Germline V gives CDR1 SGHNT, CDR2 YYREEE (reference sequence). The V gene lost 5 bases and the J gene lost 5 bases, with 13 bases spanning the gap. CDR3 bases: TGTGCCAGCAGGTGGTACGGCGGGGAGACCCAGTACTTC. It is translated as CASRWYGGETQYF.

J is TRBJ2-4 and V is TRBV5-1; 9 nucleotides line up with TRBD1. Germline loops: CDR1 SGHRS, CDR2 YFSETQ. V shed 4 bases and J 7 bases; nucleotides not matched to a gene: 6. CDR3 length: 14 residues. The CDR3 here is CASSIGTGLNIQYF. DNA of the CDR3: TGCGCCAGCAGCATAGGGACAGGGTTGAACATTCAGTACTTC. Filled out from reference TRBV5-1 and TRBJ2-4, the complete variable domain reads KAGVTQTPRYLIKTRGQQVTLSCSPISGHRSVSWYQQTPGQGLQFLFEYFSETQRNKGNFPGRFSGRQFSNSRSEMNVSTLELGDSALYLCASSIGTGLNIQYFGAGTRLSVL.

Only a few counts were recorded for this clonotype. This chain uses TRBV10-3 with TRBJ2-2; D not certain. The CDR3 has 14 amino acids. The ends were cut back, 6 bases at V and 1 base at J, with 9 bases in the middle. In germline, CDR1 is ENHRY, CDR2 SYGVKD. In DNA form, the CDR3 reads TGTGCCATCAGCGCCGAAGTGAACACCGGGGAGCTGTTTTTT. This translates into CAISAEVNTGELFF.

A word on this clonotype: Since a much larger clone is just one base distant, this may be a read error. The chain joins TRBV4-3 to TRBJ2-5; TRBD2 is a possible D gene (6 bases). Germline CDR1 reads LGHNA; CDR2 reads YSLEER. CDR3 length equals 13 residues. The germline V and J ends were trimmed by 5 bases and 9 bases, with 16 bases remaining between them. The CDR3 nucleotides read TGCGCCAGCAGCGTCGACGGGAGCTCGGCCCAGTACTTC. Translation: CASSVDGSSAQYF.

CDR3 nucleotides: TGTGCCACCAGTGAACGGGACCCGGGAACTGAGCAGTTCTTC. It is translated as CATSERDPGTEQFF. The chain couples TRBV24-1 to TRBJ2-1, with D perhaps given as TRBD1 or TRBD2 (5 bases each). Germline V gene lookup returns CDR1 KGHDR and CDR2 SFDVKD. The length of the CDR3 is 14 residues. V lost 4 bases and J lost 9, with 15 bases in between.

This clonotype was observed at least ten times. The J gene is TRBJ1-2, the V gene TRBV20-1; D perhaps matches TRBD1 (5 bases). Germline V gene sequence: CDR1 DFQATT, CDR2 SNEGSKA (reference sequence). V lost 5 bases and J lost 4, with 20 bases in between. This CDR3 contains 15 residues. CDR3: CSAPPLGHSGYGYTF. The CDR3 coding sequence is TGCAGTGCTCCCCCCCTGGGGCATTCTGGCTATGGCTACACCTTC.

In this sample, this clonotype turned up many times. The chain couples TRBV20-1 to TRBJ2-3; 7 bases agree with TRBD1. This CDR3 contains 14 residues. The junction had 10 bases not matched to a gene; V was cut back by 6 bases and J by 4 bases. In germline, CDR1 is DFQATT, CDR2 SNEGSKA (reference sequence). The CDR3 bases are TGCAGTGCGATATCAGGGGGAAGGTCAGATACGCAGTATTTT. It encodes CSAISGGRSDTQYF.